Listed here are 5 T cell receptor beta chains from one sample, sequenced in a study of TIL therapy for anti-PD-1-resistant metastatic lung cancer. The immunoSEQ assay was v3. Sequencing was performed with immunoSEQ multiplex PCR; in TCRdb, only in-frame clones are kept and a portion is missing. The sample contains tens of thousands of clones, just over 85% of which appear only once. Time point indicated: pre-treatment sample, taken before nivolumab and TIL therapy. The input for sequencing was blood, taken at baseline. The receptors derive from a person aged 25 to 85 with non-small cell lung cancer.

The chain uses TRBV6-4 and TRBJ2-1; D is possibly TRBD1 or TRBD2 (6 bases each). The CDR3 has 15 amino acids. Looked up from germline, CDR1 is MRHNA and CDR2 is SNTAGT. V lost 8 bases to trimming and J lost 0 bases, with 14 bases between them. CDR3 sequence reads: CASAKGEASYNEQFF. DNA for the CDR3: TGTGCCAGCGCCAAGGGGGAGGCCTCCTACAATGAGCAGTTCTTC.

A note on this clone: The junction does not match germline at one end; this may be a read error. The chain links TRBV6-5 to TRBJ2-3; 7 positions agree with TRBD2. The CDR3 runs to 14 residues. Germline CDR1 MNHEY, CDR2 SVGAGI. Written as DNA, the CDR3 is TGTGCCAGCAGCTCGATGACTAGCAGAGATACGCAGTATTTT. It is translated as CASSSMTSRDTQYF.

V usage is TRBV5-1 and J usage is TRBJ1-2; D unresolved. Germline V gives CDR1 SGHRS, CDR2 YFSETQ. V was pared by 0 bases and J by 0 bases, with 9 bases between. The CDR3 extends over 15 amino acids. DNA of the CDR3: TGCGCCAGCAGCTTGGCGCCGATGACTAACTATGGCTACACCTTC. Amino acids: CASSLAPMTNYGYTF.

This clone was recorded once. The chain couples TRBV20-1 to TRBJ2-7; a weak D match, TRBD2 (6 bases). The length of the CDR3 is 11 residues. Germline V gene data show CDR1 as DFQATT and CDR2 as SNEGSKA (reference sequence). V dropped 7 bases and J dropped 4 bases, with 11 bases sitting between them. CDR3 DNA: TGCAGTGTAAAGGCGGGATACGAGCAGTACTTC. Amino acids: CSVKAGYEQYF.

This clone was observed a few times. V gene TRBV27 combines with J gene TRBJ1-6; maybe TRBD1 (5 bases). Trimming cost V 7 bases and J 4 bases, with 14 bases left between them. CDR1 MNHEY and CDR2 SMNVEV come from the germline V gene (reference sequence). The CDR3 is made up of 15 amino acids. The CDR3 loop reads CASTTPGPYNSPLHF. DNA of the CDR3: TGTGCCAGCACCACCCCAGGGCCGTATAATTCACCCCTCCACTTT.